These T cell receptor beta chains were read from a single sample in a study of cytomegalovirus exposure and HLA in healthy donors. Libraries were prepared by immunoSEQ multiplex PCR; TCRdb keeps only in-frame clonotypes and omits some of them. The sample has 200,000 to 300,000 clones; about 87% are singletons. The sequenced sample was PBMCs. All receptors come from a man aged 18 to 29 in good health and CMV-seronegative. Each CDR3 is given with its conserved first and last residue. A D gene is named only where the DNA matches it firmly. The size field is filled for only some rows; it gives once, few, many or a size class.

V	D	size	J	CDR3	DNA
TRBV6-4	TRBD1	.	TRBJ2-7	CASSGCRTGLLYEQYF	TGTGCCAGCAGTGGCTGCCGGACAGGGCTCCTCTACGAGCAGTACTTC
TRBV2	.	.	TRBJ2-1	CASSESGPSYNEQFF	TGTGCCAGCAGTGAAAGCGGGCCCTCCTACAATGAGCAGTTCTTC
TRBV6-5	TRBD1	.	TRBJ1-2	CASSPGTGTNYGYTF	TGTGCCAGCAGCCCGGGGACAGGGACTAACTATGGCTACACCTTC
TRBV7-2	.	.	TRBJ2-7	CASTGTVYEQYF	TGTGCCAGCACCGGGACTGTCTACGAGCAGTACTTC
TRBV6-5	TRBD2	once	TRBJ2-1	CASSLAGSYNEQFF	TGTGCCAGCAGTTTAGCGGGGTCCTACAATGAGCAGTTCTTC
TRBV11-2	TRBD2	.	TRBJ2-7	CASSSYSGESYEQYF	TGTGCCAGCAGCAGCTATAGCGGGGAATCCTACGAGCAGTACTTC
TRBV9	.	.	TRBJ2-3	CASSPGLTTDTQYF	TGTGCCAGCAGCCCGGGACTGACCACAGATACGCAGTATTTT
TRBV28	.	.	TRBJ1-1	CASNQGRRTEAFF	TGTGCCAGTAATCAGGGAAGGCGAACTGAAGCTTTCTTT
TRBV9	TRBD1	.	TRBJ1-2	CASSAGGLQGSTF	TGTGCCAGCAGCGCCGGGGGATTACAGGGGTCCACCTTC
TRBV4-1	.	.	TRBJ1-3	CASSQGKGAGNTIYF	TGCGCCAGCAGCCAAGGGAAGGGAGCGGGAAACACCATATATTTT
TRBV5-6	TRBD1	.	TRBJ2-7	CASSQGVYEQYF	TGTGCCAGCAGCCAGGGGGTCTACGAGCAGTACTTC
TRBV7-2	TRBD1	.	TRBJ1-2	CASSLTGTGPYGYTF	TGTGCCAGCAGCTTAACCGGGACAGGGCCCTATGGCTACACCTTC
TRBV19	.	once	TRBJ2-7	CASSYGSPYEQYF	TGTGCCAGTAGTTACGGGAGCCCCTACGAGCAGTACTTC
TRBV10-3	.	.	TRBJ2-3	CAIAERDTQYF	TGTGCCATCGCGGAGAGGGATACGCAGTATTTT
TRBV10-3	.	.	TRBJ1-2	CAISERTAYGYTF	TGTGCCATCAGTGAGCGGACAGCATATGGCTACACCTTC
TRBV4-3	.	.	TRBJ2-7	CASSQGERYEQYF	TGCGCCAGCAGCCAAGGAGAGCGCTACGAGCAGTACTTC
TRBV6-5	TRBD2	.	TRBJ2-3	CASTFSGEGDTQYF	TGTGCCAGCACCTTTAGCGGGGAGGGAGATACGCAGTATTTT
TRBV9	.	.	TRBJ2-3	CASSVISSGTDTQYF	TGTGCCAGCAGCGTAATATCTAGCGGCACAGATACGCAGTATTTT
TRBV18	.	.	TRBJ2-2	CASSPVGAGELFF	TGTGCCAGCTCACCAGTGGGAGCCGGGGAGCTGTTTTTT
TRBV29-1	.	.	TRBJ2-6	CSVITGSNGANVLTF	TGCAGCGTTATAACAGGGAGTAATGGGGCCAACGTCCTGACTTTC
TRBV10-3	.	.	TRBJ1-5	CAISESGGQPQHF	TGTGCCATCAGTGAGTCGGGGGGACAGCCCCAGCATTTT
TRBV5-1	TRBD2	.	TRBJ2-1	CASSQISGSSLNEQFF	TGCGCCAGCAGCCAAATTAGCGGGAGCAGCCTCAATGAGCAGTTCTTC
TRBV19	.	.	TRBJ1-5	CASSIAGNQPQHF	TGTGCCAGTAGTATTGCAGGAAATCAGCCCCAGCATTTT
TRBV4-3	.	.	TRBJ1-4	CASSQEEALREKLFF	TGCGCCAGCAGCCAAGAAGAGGCTTTAAGGGAAAAACTGTTTTTT
TRBV6-6	TRBD1	.	TRBJ2-1	CASTWQGASTEQFF	TGTGCCAGCACGTGGCAGGGGGCTAGTACTGAGCAGTTCTTC
TRBV6-1	.	.	TRBJ2-7	CASSERGRGYEQYF	TGTGCCAGCAGTGAACGGGGGAGAGGCTACGAGCAGTACTTC
TRBV27	.	.	TRBJ2-1	CASSLSNPISSYNEQFF	TGTGCCAGCAGTTTATCAAATCCCATTAGCTCCTACAATGAGCAGTTCTTC
TRBV15	TRBD1	once	TRBJ1-5	CATSRGQVNQPQHF	TGTGCCACCAGCAGGGGACAGGTTAATCAGCCCCAGCATTTT
TRBV11-2	.	.	TRBJ1-6	CASSLDPQALGPLHF	TGTGCCAGCAGCTTAGATCCCCAGGCCTTGGGCCCCCTCCACTTT
TRBV27	.	.	TRBJ2-1	CASSLFGRRDEQFF	TGTGCCAGCAGTTTATTCGGCCGGCGGGATGAGCAGTTCTTC
TRBV7-3	TRBD2	.	TRBJ2-3	CASSLVLAGGLTDTQYF	TGTGCCAGCAGCTTGGTTCTCGCGGGAGGACTCACAGATACGCAGTATTTT
TRBV27	.	few	TRBJ2-7	CASSLSSGTLVGQQYF	TGTGCCAGCAGTTTATCGTCTGGGACACTAGTTGGTCAGCAGTACTTC
TRBV5-1	.	.	TRBJ1-1	CASSPRMNTEAFF	TGCGCCAGCAGCCCCAGAATGAACACTGAAGCTTTCTTT
TRBV25-1	.	many	TRBJ1-1	CASSVGRGMGNTEAFF	TGTGCCAGCAGTGTTGGAAGAGGGATGGGGAACACTGAAGCTTTCTTT
TRBV5-6	.	.	TRBJ2-6	CASSSWSGSGANVLTF	TGTGCCAGCAGCTCGTGGTCGGGTTCAGGGGCCAACGTCCTGACTTTC
TRBV5-8	.	once	TRBJ1-2	CASQDRLANYGYTF	TGTGCCAGCCAAGACAGGTTAGCTAACTATGGCTACACCTTC
TRBV27	TRBD1	.	TRBJ1-1	CASSLITTGGNTEAFF	TGTGCCAGCAGTTTAATCACGACAGGGGGGAACACTGAAGCTTTCTTT
TRBV19	.	.	TRBJ2-7	CASTLSSTGNLYEQYF	TGTGCCAGTACCTTATCATCGACAGGTAACCTCTACGAGCAGTACTTC